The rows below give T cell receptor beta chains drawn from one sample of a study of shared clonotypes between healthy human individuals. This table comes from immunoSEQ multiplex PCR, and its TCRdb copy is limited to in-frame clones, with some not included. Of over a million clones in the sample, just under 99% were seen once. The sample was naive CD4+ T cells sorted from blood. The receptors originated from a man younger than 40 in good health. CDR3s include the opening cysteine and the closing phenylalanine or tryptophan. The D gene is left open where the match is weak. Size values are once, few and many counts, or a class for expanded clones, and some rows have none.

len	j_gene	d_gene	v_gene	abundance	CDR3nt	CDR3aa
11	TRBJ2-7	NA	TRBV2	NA	TGTGCCAGCAGTCAAAACTACGAGCAGTACTTC	CASSQNYEQYF
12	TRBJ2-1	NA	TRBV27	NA	TGTGCCACCCGGGGATTCTACAATGAGCAGTTCTTC	CATRGFYNEQFF
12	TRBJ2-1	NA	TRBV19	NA	TGTGCCAGTAGTCCCCGCGTCAATGAGCAGTTCTTC	CASSPRVNEQFF
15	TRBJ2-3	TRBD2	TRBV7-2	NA	TGTGCCAGCAGCTTAAGAAGCGGGAGTGCAGATACGCAGTATTTT	CASSLRSGSADTQYF
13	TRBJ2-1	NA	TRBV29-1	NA	TGCAGCGTTGTGATTCGCGCCGTGGGTGAGCAGTTCTTC	CSVVIRAVGEQFF
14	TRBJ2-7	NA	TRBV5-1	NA	TGCGCCAGCAGCTTGGCGCGGGGAACCTACGAGCAGTACTTC	CASSLARGTYEQYF
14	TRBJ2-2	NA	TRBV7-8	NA	TGTGCCAGCAGCTTGGCCAGAGACACCGGGGAGCTGTTTTTT	CASSLARDTGELFF
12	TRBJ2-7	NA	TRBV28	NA	TGTGCCAGCAGGTTGCTGGGGAGCGAGCAGTACTTC	CASRLLGSEQYF
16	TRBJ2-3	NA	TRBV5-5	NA	TGTGCCAGCAGTCGGATGGGGGTCTTAGGAGGAGATACGCAGTATTTT	CASSRMGVLGGDTQYF
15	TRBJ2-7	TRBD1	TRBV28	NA	TGTGCCAGCAGCCTGTGGGACAGTCAAGCCTACGAGCAGTACTTC	CASSLWDSQAYEQYF
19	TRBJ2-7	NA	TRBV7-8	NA	TGTGCCAGCAGCTTGAGGGGGCCGCGCGGGGCAATATCAGCCTACGAGCAGTACTTC	CASSLRGPRGAISAYEQYF
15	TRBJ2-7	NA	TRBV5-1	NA	TGCGCCAGCAGCTTGGTGGGGGCAGGGTCTGGCGAGCAGTACTTC	CASSLVGAGSGEQYF
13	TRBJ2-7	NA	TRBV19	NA	TGTGCCAGTAGTATAATAGGCTCCTACGAGCAGTACTTC	CASSIIGSYEQYF
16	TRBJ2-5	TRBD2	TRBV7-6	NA	TGTGCCAGCAGCTTAGTCGCTAGCGGGGTCCAAGAGACCCAGTACTTC	CASSLVASGVQETQYF
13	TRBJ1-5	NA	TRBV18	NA	TGTGCCAGCTCACCATATGTTGGTCAGCCCCAGCATTTT	CASSPYVGQPQHF
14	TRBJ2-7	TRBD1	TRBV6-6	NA	TGTGCCAGCAGTATCCGGGACAGCGGAATGGAGCAGTACTTC	CASSIRDSGMEQYF
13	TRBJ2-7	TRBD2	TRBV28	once	TGTGCCAGCAGTCCTGGGGGAGGGATGGAGCAGTACTTC	CASSPGGGMEQYF
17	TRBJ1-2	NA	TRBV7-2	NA	TGTGCCAGCAGCTTAGCCGGGGGCAGGGACCTCGTCTATGGCTACACCTTC	CASSLAGGRDLVYGYTF
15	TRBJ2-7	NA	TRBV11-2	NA	TGTGCCAGCAGCTTAGTCCTAGGCAGCTCCTACGAGCAGTACTTC	CASSLVLGSSYEQYF
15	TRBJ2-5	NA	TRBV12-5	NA	TGTGCTAGTGCCACGGGGCAGGGTCTTCAAGAGACCCAGTACTTC	CASATGQGLQETQYF
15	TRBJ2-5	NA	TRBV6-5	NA	TGTGCCAGCAGCCCTTGGGCTAGATCGGGGGAGACCCAGTACTTC	CASSPWARSGETQYF
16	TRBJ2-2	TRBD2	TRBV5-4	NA	TGTGCCAGCAGCTTGATTGGCTTAGCGGGAACCGGGGAGCTGTTTTTT	CASSLIGLAGTGELFF
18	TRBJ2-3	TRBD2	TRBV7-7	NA	TGTGCTAGCAGCTTAGCGAAGGCTAGCGGGAGAAACACAGATACGCAGTATTTT	CASSLAKASGRNTDTQYF
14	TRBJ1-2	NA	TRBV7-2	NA	TGTGCCAGCAGCTTAGAGATGTTATCTGGTGGCTACACCTTC	CASSLEMLSGGYTF
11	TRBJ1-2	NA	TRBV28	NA	TGTGCCAGCAGTTTTAAGGGGGGCTACACCTTC	CASSFKGGYTF
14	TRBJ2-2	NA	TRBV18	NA	TGTGCCAGCTCACCTTTCAAGAACACCGGGGAGCTGTTTTTT	CASSPFKNTGELFF
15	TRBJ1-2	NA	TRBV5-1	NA	TGCGCCAGCAGGCCCGCAGCCGGGGGCAGCTATGGCTACACCTTC	CASRPAAGGSYGYTF
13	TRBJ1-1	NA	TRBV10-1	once	TGCGCCAGCAGTCAGAACATGAACACTGAAGCTTTCTTT	CASSQNMNTEAFF
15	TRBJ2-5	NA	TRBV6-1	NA	TGTGCCAGCAGTGAATGGGGGGACAGAAGAGAGACCCAGTACTTC	CASSEWGDRRETQYF
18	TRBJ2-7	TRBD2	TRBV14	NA	TGTGCCAGCAGCCAAGTCGCGGGGGGCCGTCTCCCCCCCTACGAGCAGTACTTC	CASSQVAGGRLPPYEQYF
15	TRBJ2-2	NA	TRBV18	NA	TGTGCCAGCTCACCACAACGAGGGAACACCGGGGAGCTGTTTTTT	CASSPQRGNTGELFF
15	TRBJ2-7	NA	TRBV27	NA	TGTGCCAGCAATAGGATAGGGGTAAGCTCCTACGAGCAGTACTTC	CASNRIGVSSYEQYF
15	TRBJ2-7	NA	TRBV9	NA	TGTGCCAGCAGCGTATATCCGCAGAGCTCCTACGAGCAGTACTTC	CASSVYPQSSYEQYF
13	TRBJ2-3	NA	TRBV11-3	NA	TGTGCCAGCAGCTTAGAGGCCTACGATACGCAGTATTTT	CASSLEAYDTQYF
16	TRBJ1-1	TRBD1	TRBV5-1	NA	TGCGCCAGCAGCCTAGGGACAGCCGACTTGAGCACTGAAGCTTTCTTT	CASSLGTADLSTEAFF